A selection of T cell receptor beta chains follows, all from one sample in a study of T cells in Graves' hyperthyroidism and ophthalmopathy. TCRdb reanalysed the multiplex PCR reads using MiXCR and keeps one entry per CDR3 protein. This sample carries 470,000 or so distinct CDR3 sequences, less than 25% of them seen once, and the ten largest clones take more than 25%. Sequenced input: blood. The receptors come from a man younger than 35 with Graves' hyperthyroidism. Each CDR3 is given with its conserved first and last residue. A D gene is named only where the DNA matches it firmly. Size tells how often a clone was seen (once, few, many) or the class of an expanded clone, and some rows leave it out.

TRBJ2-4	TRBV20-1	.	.	TGCAGTGCTGCAGACAGGAGAGGGAACATTCAGTACTTC	CSAADRRGNIQYF
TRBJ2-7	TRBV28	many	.	TGTGCCAGCAGACTCCCCGGGACAAGATACGAGCAGTACTTC	CASRLPGTRYEQYF
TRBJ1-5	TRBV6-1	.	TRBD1	TGTGCCAGCCACAGGGGCCATCAGCCCCAGCATTTT	CASHRGHQPQHF
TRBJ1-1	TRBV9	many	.	TGTGCCAGCAGCGTAGAGGGGGGCGAAGCTTTCTTT	CASSVEGGEAFF
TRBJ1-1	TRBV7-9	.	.	TGTGCCAGCAGCTTTGACAGGATGAACACTGAAGCTTTCTTT	CASSFDRMNTEAFF
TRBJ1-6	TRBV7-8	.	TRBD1	TGTGCCAGCAGTTTATCCGCGGGACAGTTTAATTCACCCCTCCACTTT	CASSLSAGQFNSPLHF
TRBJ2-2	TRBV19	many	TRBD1	TGTGCCAGTAGTACAAGGCAGGGGGACACCGGGGAGCTGTTTTTT	CASSTRQGDTGELFF
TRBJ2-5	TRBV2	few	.	TGTGCCAGCAGTGGCAGGGAACAGGAGACCCAGTACTTC	CASSGREQETQYF
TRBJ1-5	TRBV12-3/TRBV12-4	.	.	TGTGCCAGCAGTTTATTTGTTTTGCTGGGCAATCAGCCCCAGCATTTT	CASSLFVLLGNQPQHF
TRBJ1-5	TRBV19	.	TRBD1	TGTGCCAGTAGTATAACCCGGGACAGAAATCAGCCCCAGCATTTT	CASSITRDRNQPQHF
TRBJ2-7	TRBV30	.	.	TGTGCCTGGAGTGTAGGCCCGCCATACAACTACGAGCAGTACTTC	CAWSVGPPYNYEQYF
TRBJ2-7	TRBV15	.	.	TGTGCCACCAGCAGGGGCGGGCGCTCCTACGAGCAGTACTTC	CATSRGGRSYEQYF
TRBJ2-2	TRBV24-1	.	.	TGTGCCACCGCTTCAGGGTACACCGGGGAGCTGTTTTTT	CATASGYTGELFF
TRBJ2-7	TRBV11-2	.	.	TGTGCCAGCAGCTTAGGCGTTGGAGCAGTATTCTACGAGCAGTACTTC	CASSLGVGAVFYEQYF
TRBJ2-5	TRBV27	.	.	TGTGCCAGCAGTGGTCTGGGATCGCAAGAGACCCAGTACTTC	CASSGLGSQETQYF
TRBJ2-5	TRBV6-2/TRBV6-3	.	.	TGTGCCAGCAGTTACTCGCGGGACTCCTACCAAGAGACCCAGTACTTC	CASSYSRDSYQETQYF
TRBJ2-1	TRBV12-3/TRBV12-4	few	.	TGTGCCAGCAGTTCTTCCGTCTACAATGAGCAGTTCTTC	CASSSSVYNEQFF
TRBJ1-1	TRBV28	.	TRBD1	TGTGCCAGCAGAATCGGACAGGAGAACACTGAAGCTTTCTTT	CASRIGQENTEAFF
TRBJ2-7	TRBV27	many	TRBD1	TGTGCCAGCAGTTTATCGGGACAGGGTGGCCACGAGCAGTACTTC	CASSLSGQGGHEQYF
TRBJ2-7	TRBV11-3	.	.	TGTGCCAGCAGCCCCATCCAACTAGGGATCTACGAGCAGTACTTC	CASSPIQLGIYEQYF
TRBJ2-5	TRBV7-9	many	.	TGTGCCAGCAGCGAACAGGTTCAAGAGACCCAGTACTTC	CASSEQVQETQYF
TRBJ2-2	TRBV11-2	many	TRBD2	TGTGCCAGCAGCTCTCTAGCGGCCGACTCGAACACCGGGGAGCTGTTTTTT	CASSSLAADSNTGELFF
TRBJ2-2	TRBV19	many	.	TGTGCCAGTAGTATGTTGGACGGGGAGCTGTTTTTT	CASSMLDGELFF